The 22 T cell receptor beta chains listed next were all sequenced from one sample in a study of cytomegalovirus exposure and HLA in healthy donors. The PCR made use of 60 Vbeta and 13 Jbeta primers. This table comes from immunoSEQ multiplex PCR, and its TCRdb copy is limited to in-frame clones, with some not included. The sample gives approximately 110,000 clones, 74% of which show up once; roughly 4% is in the top ten. Input material: PBMCs. Source of these receptors: a woman aged 45-65 years in good health and CMV-seropositive.

In regard to this clone: Distinct nucleotide sequences in the sample also encode this CDR3. The CDR3: CASSSGATNEKLFF. CDR3 nucleotide sequence: TGCGCCAGCAGTTCTGGGGCCACTAATGAAAAACTGTTTTTT. V and J are TRBV10-1 and TRBJ1-4; D possibly corresponds to TRBD1 (5 bases). Trimming cost V 5 bases and J 2 bases, with 9 bases left between them. The CDR3 has 14 residues. CDR1 WNHNN and CDR2 SYGVQD come from the germline V gene (reference sequence).

The rearrangement joins TRBV4-3 to TRBJ1-5, with 7 positions matching TRBD1. Germline V gives CDR1 LGHNA, CDR2 YSLEER. Trimming removed 1 base from V and 6 bases from J; junction bases left unmatched: 9. This CDR3 is built from 16 residues. CDR3 sequence: CASSQGTGNLVQPQHF. CDR3 nucleotides: TGCGCCAGCAGCCAAGGGACAGGTAATCTAGTTCAGCCCCAGCATTTT.

As concerns this clone: This sample also contains other DNA sequences that code for the same CDR3. The chain employs TRBV27 and TRBJ1-2; D may be TRBD1 (5 bases). The CDR3 contains 13 residues. The germline CDR1 and CDR2 sequences are MNHEY and SMNVEV (reference sequence). V was trimmed by 4 bases and J by 11 bases, leaving 17 bases between them. The CDR3 sequence is CASSSAGPWGYTF. In DNA form, the CDR3 reads TGTGCCAGCAGTTCCGCGGGACCTTGGGGTTACACCTTC.

This rearrangement joins TRBV12-5 to TRBJ2-7, with D hard to call. The V end was cut by 0 bases, the J end by 7 bases, with 7 bases between. Germline V gene lookup returns CDR1 LGHNT and CDR2 FRNRAP. CDR3 length equals 12 residues. CDR3 sequence reads: CASGLVSGEQYF. The CDR3 DNA reads TGTGCTAGTGGTTTGGTATCCGGGGAGCAGTACTTC.

The chain joins TRBV7-8 to TRBJ2-5; TRBD2 agrees at 7 bases. V lost 0 bases to trimming and J lost 2 bases; unmatched junction nucleotides: 6. This CDR3 comprises 16 residues. CDR1 SGHVS and CDR2 FQNEAQ come from the germline V gene. CDR3 residues: CASSLASASGQETQYF. CDR3 coding DNA: TGTGCCAGCAGCTTAGCTTCAGCTAGCGGTCAAGAGACCCAGTACTTC.

About this clone: Other DNA sequences in the sample encode the same CDR3. The V gene is TRBV2, the J gene TRBJ2-5; possibly TRBD1 for D (5 bases). This CDR3 has 13 amino acids. The V end lost 4 bases, the J end lost 1 base, and 7 bases lay between the germline ends. CDR1 and CDR2 (germline): SNHLY, FYNNEI. CDR3 residues: CASSVQGQETQYF. CDR3 DNA sequence: TGTGCCAGCAGTGTGCAGGGCCAAGAGACCCAGTACTTC.

The chain joins TRBV30 to TRBJ1-5, with D possibly matching TRBD1 (5 bases). Germline V gene data show CDR1 as GTSNPN and CDR2 as SVGIG (reference sequence). V lost 2 bases, J lost 5 bases, and 10 bases lay in between. This CDR3 has 13 residues. The CDR3 is CAWSLREDQPQHF. CDR3 nucleotide sequence: TGTGCCTGGAGTCTCAGGGAGGATCAGCCCCAGCATTTT.

This rearrangement joins TRBV10-3 to TRBJ2-7; 10 positions match TRBD1. This CDR3 comprises 14 residues. Trimming took 6 bases from V and 5 from J; bases not matched to a gene: 7. From germline, CDR1 is ENHRY and CDR2 SYGVKD. The CDR3 loop reads CAIRGGTGVHEQYF. CDR3 nucleotides: TGTGCCATCAGGGGCGGGACAGGGGTCCACGAGCAGTACTTC.

The chain links TRBV7-9 to TRBJ2-1; a possible D gene is TRBD2 (5 bases). Deletions cut 0 bases from V and 3 bases from J, with 6 bases between. This CDR3 comprises 14 residues. From germline, CDR1 is SEHNR and CDR2 FQNEAQ (reference sequence). The CDR3 DNA reads as TGTGCCAGCAGCTTAGCCGACTACTACAATGAGCAGTTCTTC. Its protein is CASSLADYYNEQFF.

J is TRBJ1-2 and V is TRBV5-4; D is ambiguous. Trimming pared 4 bases from V and 3 bases from J, leaving 16 bases between. The CDR3 extends over 15 amino acids. Per germline, CDR1 SGHNT and CDR2 YYREEE (reference sequence). The CDR3 sequence is CASSPAPSIDYGYTF. CDR3 coding DNA: TGTGCCAGCAGCCCCGCCCCCAGTATCGACTATGGCTACACCTTC.

J is TRBJ2-7 and V is TRBV9; possible D gene TRBD1, 6 bases. The CDR3 loop spans 14 amino acids. V lost 8 bases and J lost 2, with 17 bases in between. CDR1 is SGDLS and CDR2 is YYNGEE in the germline V gene. The CDR3 loop reads CASARTGQAYEQYF. In DNA form, the CDR3 reads TGTGCCAGTGCACGGACGGGACAAGCCTACGAGCAGTACTTC.

The chain links TRBV2 to TRBJ2-5; TRBD1 is a possible D gene (6 bases). Between the trimmed V and J ends, which lost 7 bases and 1 base, there was a span of 16 bases. This CDR3 is 15 amino acids long. The V gene's germline CDR1 is SNHLY and CDR2 FYNNEI. The CDR3 DNA reads as TGTGCCAGCAACGCACAGGGTCTTGTCCAAGAGACCCAGTACTTC. Translated: CASNAQGLVQETQYF.

This clone was picked up one time. The chain joins TRBV4-1 to TRBJ1-2; D is perhaps TRBD1 (5 bases). Trimming took off 0 bases at V and 3 bases at J, with 11 bases between the two ends. The length of the CDR3 is 15 residues. From germline, CDR1 is MGHRA and CDR2 YSYEKL. The CDR3 coding sequence is TGCGCCAGCAGCCAAGAACGCGGGGGAGACTATGGCTACACCTTC. Protein product: CASSQERGGDYGYTF.

The chain employs TRBV11-3 and TRBJ2-7; tentatively, D is TRBD1 (6 bases). Trimming cost V 0 bases and J 4 bases, with 10 bases left between them. The CDR3 loop spans 14 amino acids. The germline gives CDR1 SGHNT, CDR2 YENEEA. The DNA of the CDR3 is TGTGCCAGCAGCTTAGAGGGCAGGGGATACGAGCAGTACTTC. It codes for CASSLEGRGYEQYF.

The rearrangement uses TRBV4-1 and TRBJ2-2; possible D gene TRBD1, 5 bases. Germline CDR1 is MGHRA and CDR2 is YSYEKL. V was trimmed by 4 bases and J by 0 bases, leaving 6 bases between them. This CDR3 spans 14 amino acids. This chain's CDR3 is CASSPDTNTGELFF. The CDR3, as DNA: TGCGCCAGCAGCCCGGACACGAACACCGGGGAGCTGTTTTTT.

The V call is TRBV9, the J call TRBJ1-2; D is possibly TRBD1 (5 bases). Per germline, CDR1 SGDLS and CDR2 YYNGEE. With 4 bases removed from V and 0 bases from J, the gap between germline ends came to 13 bases. This CDR3 has 15 amino acids. CDR3 amino acids: CASSRDGGANYGYTF. In DNA form, the CDR3 reads TGTGCCAGCAGCAGAGACGGGGGAGCTAACTATGGCTACACCTTC.

This CDR3 is CASSLGSAGGYNEQFF. The DNA for the CDR3 is TGTGCCAGCAGCTTAGGTTCGGCGGGGGGCTACAATGAGCAGTTCTTC. The V gene is TRBV7-6, the J gene TRBJ2-1; 8 bases agree with TRBD2. V shed 1 base, J shed 3 bases, and the junction held 5 bases outside the gene matches. The V gene's germline CDR1 is SGHVS and CDR2 FNYEAQ. The CDR3 is 16 residues long.

V gene TRBV5-1 combines with J gene TRBJ2-3; 7 bases match TRBD1. This CDR3 has 16 amino acids. V was pared by 2 bases and J by 0 bases, with 6 bases of the junction left unmatched. Germline V gives CDR1 SGHRS, CDR2 YFSETQ. CDR3 nucleotide sequence: TGCGCCAGCAGCTTCGGGACAGCGACTAGCACAGATACGCAGTATTTT. Residues: CASSFGTATSTDTQYF.

This clone was seen just once. The chain uses TRBV2 and TRBJ1-2, with 7 nucleotides matching TRBD1. Germline loops: CDR1 SNHLY, CDR2 FYNNEI. V lost 5 bases and J lost 0; bases outside the gene matches: 3. The CDR3 length is 14 residues. The CDR3 nucleotides are TGTGCCAGCAGTCCCGGGACAGCTAACTATGGCTACACCTTC. Its protein is CASSPGTANYGYTF.

In its sample, this clone was seen a few times. V and J are TRBV11-3 and TRBJ2-1; 7 positions agree with TRBD1. The ends lost 5 bases at V and 6 bases at J; junction bases unmatched: 16. The CDR3 is 17 amino acids. Germline CDR1 SGHNT, CDR2 YENEEA. CDR3 nucleotides: TGTGCCAGCAGCGGGAGAGCGAGACAGGGATTGGGCAATGAGCAGTTCTTC. It translates to CASSGRARQGLGNEQFF.

This clone was observed a single time. DNA of the CDR3: TGTGCCAGCAGCTTAGCGGCGGGGGGAGAGACCCAGTACTTC. Amino acid sequence: CASSLAAGGETQYF. The chain links TRBV7-9 to TRBJ2-5; TRBD2 matches at 8 bases. CDR3 length equals 14 residues. Trimming removed 0 bases from V and 4 bases from J; junction bases left unmatched: 1. The germline V gene encodes CDR1 SEHNR and CDR2 FQNEAQ (reference sequence). The whole variable domain, remainder taken from reference TRBV7-9 and TRBJ2-5, is DTGVSQNPRHKITKRGQNVTFRCDPISEHNRLYWYRQTLGQGPEFLTYFQNEAQLEKSRLLSDRFSAERPKGSFSTLEIQRTEQGDSAMYLCASSLAAGGETQYFGPGTRLLVL.

The chain combines TRBV5-1 with TRBJ1-5; tentative D call: TRBD1 (5 bases). Trimming stripped 4 bases from V and 5 bases from J, with 13 bases between. CDR3 length equals 14 residues. The germline V gene encodes CDR1 SGHRS and CDR2 YFSETQ. Here the CDR3 reads CASSAGGGDQPQHF. CDR3 nucleotides: TGCGCCAGCAGCGCCGGTGGGGGGGATCAGCCCCAGCATTTT.